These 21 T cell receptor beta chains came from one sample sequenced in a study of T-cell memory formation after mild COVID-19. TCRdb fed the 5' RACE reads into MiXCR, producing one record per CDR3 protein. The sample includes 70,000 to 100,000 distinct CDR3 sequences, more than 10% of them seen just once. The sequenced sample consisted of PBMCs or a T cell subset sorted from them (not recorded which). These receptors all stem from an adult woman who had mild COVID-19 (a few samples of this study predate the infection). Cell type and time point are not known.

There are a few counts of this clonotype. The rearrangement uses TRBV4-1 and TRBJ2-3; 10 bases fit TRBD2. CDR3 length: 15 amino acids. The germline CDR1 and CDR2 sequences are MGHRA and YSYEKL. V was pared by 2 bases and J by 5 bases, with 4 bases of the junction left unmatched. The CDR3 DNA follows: TGCGCCAGCAGCCAAAGCGGGGGGGCAATAGATACGCAGTATTTT. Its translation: CASSQSGGAIDTQYF.

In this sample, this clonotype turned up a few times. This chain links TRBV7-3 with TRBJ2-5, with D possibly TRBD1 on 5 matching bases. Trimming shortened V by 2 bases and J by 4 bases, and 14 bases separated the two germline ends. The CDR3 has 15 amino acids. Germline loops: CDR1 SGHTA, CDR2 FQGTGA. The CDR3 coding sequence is TGTGCCAGCAGCTTACAAGGGGCTTTGGGAGAGACCCAGTACTTC. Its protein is CASSLQGALGETQYF.

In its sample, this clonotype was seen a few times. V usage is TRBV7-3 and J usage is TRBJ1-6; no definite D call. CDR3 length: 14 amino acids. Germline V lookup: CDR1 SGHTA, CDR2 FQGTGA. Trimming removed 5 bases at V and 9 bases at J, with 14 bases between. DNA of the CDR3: TGTGCCAGCAGCACCTCGGGGAGTGGTTCACCCCTCCACTTT. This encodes CASSTSGSGSPLHF.

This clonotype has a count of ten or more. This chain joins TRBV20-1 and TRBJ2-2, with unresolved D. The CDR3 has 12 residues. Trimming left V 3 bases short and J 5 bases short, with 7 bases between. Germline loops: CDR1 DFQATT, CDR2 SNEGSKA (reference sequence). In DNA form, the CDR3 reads TGCAGTGCTAGTACCAGTACCGGGGAGCTGTTTTTT. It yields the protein CSASTSTGELFF.

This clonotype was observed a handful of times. As DNA, the CDR3 is TGTGCCACCAGCACGGGACTAGTAACAGATACGCAGTATTTT. Amino acids: CATSTGLVTDTQYF. The J gene is TRBJ2-3, the V gene TRBV15; 8 bases fit TRBD2. V trimming: 4 bases; J trimming: 3 bases; junction bases outside the gene matches: 3. Germline V gene data show CDR1 as LNHNV and CDR2 as YYDKDF (reference sequence). The length of the CDR3 is 14 residues.

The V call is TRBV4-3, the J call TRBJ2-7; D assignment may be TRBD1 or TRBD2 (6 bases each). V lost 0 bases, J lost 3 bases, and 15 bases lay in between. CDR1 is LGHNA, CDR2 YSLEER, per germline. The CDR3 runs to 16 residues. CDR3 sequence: CASSQEWGAFDYEQYF. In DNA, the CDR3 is TGCGCCAGCAGCCAAGAATGGGGGGCCTTTGACTACGAGCAGTACTTC.

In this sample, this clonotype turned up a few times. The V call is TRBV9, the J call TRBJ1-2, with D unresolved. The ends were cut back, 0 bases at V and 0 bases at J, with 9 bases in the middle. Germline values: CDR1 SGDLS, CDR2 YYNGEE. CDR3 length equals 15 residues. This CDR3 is CASSVDLTANYGYTF. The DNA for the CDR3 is TGTGCCAGCAGCGTAGATTTAACAGCTAACTATGGCTACACCTTC.

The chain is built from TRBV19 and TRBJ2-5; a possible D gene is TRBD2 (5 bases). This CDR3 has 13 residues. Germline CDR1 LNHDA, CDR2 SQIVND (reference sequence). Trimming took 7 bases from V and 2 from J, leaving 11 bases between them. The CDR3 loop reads CASNPSRQETQYF. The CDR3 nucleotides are TGTGCCAGTAATCCTAGCCGGCAAGAGACCCAGTACTTC. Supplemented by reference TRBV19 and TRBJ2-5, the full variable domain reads DGGITQSPKYLFRKEGQNVTLSCEQNLNHDAMYWYRQDPGQGLRLIYYSQIVNDFQKGDIAEGYSVSREKKESFPLTVTSAQKNPTAFYLCASNPSRQETQYFGPGTRLLVL.

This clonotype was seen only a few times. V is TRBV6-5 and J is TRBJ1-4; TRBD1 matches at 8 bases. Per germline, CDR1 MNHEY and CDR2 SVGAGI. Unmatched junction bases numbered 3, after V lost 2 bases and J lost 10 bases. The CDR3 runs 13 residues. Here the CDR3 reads CASSYPGQGKLFF. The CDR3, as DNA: TGTGCCAGCAGTTACCCAGGACAGGGAAAACTGTTTTTT.

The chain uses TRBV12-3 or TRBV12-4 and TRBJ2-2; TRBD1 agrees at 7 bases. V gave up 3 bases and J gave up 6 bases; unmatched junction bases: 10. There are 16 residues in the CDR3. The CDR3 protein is CASSFRVEGAPGELFF. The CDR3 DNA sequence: TGTGCCAGCAGTTTTAGGGTAGAGGGGGCCCCCGGGGAGCTGTTTTTT.

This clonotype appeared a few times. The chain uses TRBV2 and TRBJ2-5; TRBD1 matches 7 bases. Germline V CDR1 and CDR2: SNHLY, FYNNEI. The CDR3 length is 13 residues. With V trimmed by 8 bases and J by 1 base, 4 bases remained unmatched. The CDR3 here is CASRRDSQETQYF. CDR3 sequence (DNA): TGTGCCAGCCGACGGGACAGCCAAGAGACCCAGTACTTC. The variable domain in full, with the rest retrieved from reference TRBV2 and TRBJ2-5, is EPEVTQTPSHQVTQMGQEVILRCVPISNHLYFYWYRQILGQKVEFLVSFYNNEISEKSEIFDDQFSVERPDGSNFTLKIRSTKLEDSAMYFCASRRDSQETQYFGPGTRLLVL.

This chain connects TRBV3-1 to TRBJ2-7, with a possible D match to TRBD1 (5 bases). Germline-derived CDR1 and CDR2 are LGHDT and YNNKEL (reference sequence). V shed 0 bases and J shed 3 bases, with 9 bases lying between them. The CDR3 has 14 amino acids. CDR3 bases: TGTGCCAGCAGCCAAGATCAGGGCTACTACGAGCAGTACTTC. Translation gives CASSQDQGYYEQYF.

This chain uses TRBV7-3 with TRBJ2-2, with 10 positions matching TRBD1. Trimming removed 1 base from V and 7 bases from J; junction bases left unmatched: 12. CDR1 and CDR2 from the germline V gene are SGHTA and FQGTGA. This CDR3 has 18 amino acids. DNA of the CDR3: TGTGCCAGCAGCTTAAGAGGGCCGGACAGGGGGATCATCGGGGAGCTGTTTTTT. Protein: CASSLRGPDRGIIGELFF.

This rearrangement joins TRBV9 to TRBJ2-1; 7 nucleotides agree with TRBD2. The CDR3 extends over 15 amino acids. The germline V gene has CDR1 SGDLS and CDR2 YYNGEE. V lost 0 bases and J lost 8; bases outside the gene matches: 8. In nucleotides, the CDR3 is TGTGCCAGCAGCGTAGGGACTAGTAGTTCGGATGAGCAGTTCTTC. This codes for CASSVGTSSSDEQFF. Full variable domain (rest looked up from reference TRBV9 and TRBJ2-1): DSGVTQTPKHLITATGQRVTLRCSPRSGDLSVYWYQQSLDQGLQFLIQYYNGEERAKGNILERFSAQQFPDLHSELNLSSLELGDSALYFCASSVGTSSSDEQFFGPGTRLTVL.

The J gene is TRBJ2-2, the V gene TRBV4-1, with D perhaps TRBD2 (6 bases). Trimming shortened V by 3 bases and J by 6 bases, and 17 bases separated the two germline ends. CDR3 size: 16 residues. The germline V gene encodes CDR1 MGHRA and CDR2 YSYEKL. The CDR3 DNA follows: TGCGCCAGCAGCCAGGGGCAGGGAGGAATACCCGGGGAGCTGTTTTTT. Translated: CASSQGQGGIPGELFF.

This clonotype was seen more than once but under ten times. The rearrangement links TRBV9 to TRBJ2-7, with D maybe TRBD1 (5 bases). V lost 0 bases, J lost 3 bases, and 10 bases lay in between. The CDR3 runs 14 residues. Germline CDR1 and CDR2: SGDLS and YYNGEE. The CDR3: CASSVGQSNYEQYF. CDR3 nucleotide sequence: TGTGCCAGCAGCGTAGGACAGTCAAACTACGAGCAGTACTTC.

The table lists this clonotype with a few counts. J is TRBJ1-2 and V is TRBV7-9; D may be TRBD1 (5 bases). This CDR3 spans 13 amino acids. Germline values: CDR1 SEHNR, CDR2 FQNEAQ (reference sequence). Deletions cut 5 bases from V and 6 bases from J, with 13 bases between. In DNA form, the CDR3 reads TGTGCCAGCAGCCAAGCCTTGGGGGATGGCTACACCTTC. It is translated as CASSQALGDGYTF. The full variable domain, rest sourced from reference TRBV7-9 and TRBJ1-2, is DTGVSQNPRHKITKRGQNVTFRCDPISEHNRLYWYRQTLGQGPEFLTYFQNEAQLEKSRLLSDRFSAERPKGSFSTLEIQRTEQGDSAMYLCASSQALGDGYTFGSGTRLTVV.

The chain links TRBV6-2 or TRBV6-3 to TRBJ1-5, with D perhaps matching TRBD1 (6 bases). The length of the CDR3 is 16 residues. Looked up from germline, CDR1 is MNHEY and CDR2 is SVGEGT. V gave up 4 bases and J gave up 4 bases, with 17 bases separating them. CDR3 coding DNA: TGTGCCAGCAGTTTTGGCAGGGGATTCGGGAATCAGCCCCAGCATTTT. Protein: CASSFGRGFGNQPQHF.

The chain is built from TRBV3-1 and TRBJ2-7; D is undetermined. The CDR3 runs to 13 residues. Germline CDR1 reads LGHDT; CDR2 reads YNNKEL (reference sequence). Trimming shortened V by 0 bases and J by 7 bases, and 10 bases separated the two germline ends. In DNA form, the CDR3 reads TGTGCCAGCAGCCAAGAAAACTACCCTGAGCAGTACTTC. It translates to CASSQENYPEQYF.

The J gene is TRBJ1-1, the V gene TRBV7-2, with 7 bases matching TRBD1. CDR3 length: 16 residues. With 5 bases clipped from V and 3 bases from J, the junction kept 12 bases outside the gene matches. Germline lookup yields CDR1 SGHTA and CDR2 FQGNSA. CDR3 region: CASSPRYRGSDTEAFF. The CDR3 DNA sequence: TGTGCCAGCAGCCCCCGGTACAGGGGCTCCGACACTGAAGCTTTCTTT.

CDR3 in DNA: TGCAGTGCTAGAGAAGGGAGTAATGAGCAGTTCTTC. Protein product: CSAREGSNEQFF. The chain has TRBV20-1 and TRBJ2-1; D is perhaps TRBD2 (5 bases). The germline V gene encodes CDR1 DFQATT and CDR2 SNEGSKA (reference sequence). Trimming pared 0 bases from V and 7 bases from J, leaving 7 bases between. This CDR3 has 12 amino acids.